This TCR beta chain was profiled in a study of cytomegalovirus exposure and HLA in healthy donors. Study results and limitations: The study labeled under 200 TCR beta chains cytomegalovirus-associated. Follow-up analysis later connected one missense variant in DCLRE1C with trimming of TCR beta V- and J-genes. An analysis done earlier found most TCR beta V segments productive about 90% or about 30% of the time.

For this clone: Its specificity is unknown.

Primers included in the PCR were 60 Vbeta and 13 Jbeta primers. Here immunoSEQ multiplex PCR was the method, and the copy in TCRdb shows in-frame clones only, minus some. This sample's table reports some 120,000 clones. Germline loops: CDR1 LNHDA, CDR2 SQIVND (reference sequence). This CDR3 spans 18 amino acids. V was clipped by 2 bases and J by 0 bases; unmatched bases: 10. Material for sequencing was PBMCs. The clonotype was recovered from a young man in good health and CMV-seronegative. The chain recombines TRBV19 with TRBJ2-1, with 7 bases identical to TRBD1. The CDR3 loop reads CASSIRRTGLDSYNEQFF. In nucleotides, the CDR3 is TGTGCCAGTAGTATAAGGAGGACAGGCCTCGACTCCTACAATGAGCAGTTCTTC.